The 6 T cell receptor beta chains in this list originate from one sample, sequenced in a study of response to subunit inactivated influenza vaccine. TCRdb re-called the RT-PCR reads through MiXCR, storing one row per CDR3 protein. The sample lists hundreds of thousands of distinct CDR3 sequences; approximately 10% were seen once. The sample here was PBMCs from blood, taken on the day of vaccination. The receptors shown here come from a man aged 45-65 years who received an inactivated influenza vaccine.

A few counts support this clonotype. The CDR3 region has the DNA TGTGCCAGCAGCCCACATGGTAGGGGAGAGACCCAGTACTTC. It codes for CASSPHGRGETQYF. The chain joins TRBV3-1 to TRBJ2-5; possibly TRBD1 for D (5 bases). The CDR3 consists of 14 residues. The germline V gene has CDR1 LGHDT and CDR2 YNNKEL (reference sequence). Between the trimmed V and J ends, which lost 4 bases and 4 bases, there was a span of 13 bases.

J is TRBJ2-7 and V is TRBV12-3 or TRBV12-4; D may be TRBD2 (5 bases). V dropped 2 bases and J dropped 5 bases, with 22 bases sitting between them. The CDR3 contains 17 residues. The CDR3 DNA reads TGTGCCAGCAGTTTATCCGGCCGACCGGGGAGCCCCAACGAGCAGTACTTC. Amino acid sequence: CASSLSGRPGSPNEQYF.

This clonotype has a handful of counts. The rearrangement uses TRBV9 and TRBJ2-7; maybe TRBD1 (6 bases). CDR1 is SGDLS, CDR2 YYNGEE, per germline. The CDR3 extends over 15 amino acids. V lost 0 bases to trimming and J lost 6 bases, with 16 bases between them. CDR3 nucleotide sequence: TGTGCCAGCAGCGTAGCTCAGGGTGTAGGGGGCGAGCAGTACTTC. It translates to CASSVAQGVGGEQYF.

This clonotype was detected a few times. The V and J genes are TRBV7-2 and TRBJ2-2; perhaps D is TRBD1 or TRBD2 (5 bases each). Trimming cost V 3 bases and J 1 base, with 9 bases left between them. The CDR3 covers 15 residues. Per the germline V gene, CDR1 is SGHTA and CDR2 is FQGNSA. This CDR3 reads CASSFVGVNTGELFF. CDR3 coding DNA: TGTGCCAGCAGCTTCGTGGGGGTGAACACCGGGGAGCTGTTTTTT.

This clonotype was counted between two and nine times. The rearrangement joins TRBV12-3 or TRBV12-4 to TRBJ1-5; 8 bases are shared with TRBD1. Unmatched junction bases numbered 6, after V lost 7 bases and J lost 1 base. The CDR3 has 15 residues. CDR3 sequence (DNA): TGTGCCAGCAAACGCGACAGGGGCAGCAATCAGCCCCAGCATTTT. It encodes CASKRDRGSNQPQHF.

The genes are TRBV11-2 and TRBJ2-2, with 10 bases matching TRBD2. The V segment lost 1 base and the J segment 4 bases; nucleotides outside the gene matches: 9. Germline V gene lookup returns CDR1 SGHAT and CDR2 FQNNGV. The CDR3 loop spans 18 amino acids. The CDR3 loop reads CASSLGRSGGVSTGELFF. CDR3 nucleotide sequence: TGTGCCAGCAGCTTAGGGAGGAGCGGGGGGGTTAGCACCGGGGAGCTGTTTTTT. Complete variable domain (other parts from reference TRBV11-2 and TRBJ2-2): EAGVAQSPRYKIIEKRQSVAFWCNPISGHATLYWYQQILGQGPKLLIQFQNNGVVDDSQLPKDRFSAERLKGVDSTLKIQPAKLEDSAVYLCASSLGRSGGVSTGELFFGEGSRLTVL.